The 2 T cell receptor beta chains reported below all come from one sample, sequenced in a study of blood T cell repertoires in COVID-19. Repertoires were generated with immunoSEQ multiplex PCR, while TCRdb's copy carries only in-frame clones and drops some. This repertoire shows roughly 250,000 clones, approximately 90% found once; its top ten account for less than 2.5%. What was sequenced was PBMCs or T cells enriched from blood (not recorded which). These receptors all come from a young woman who had recovered from COVID-19.

V usage is TRBV25-1 and J usage is TRBJ2-5, with D perhaps matching TRBD1 (6 bases). Germline assignment: CDR1 MGHDK and CDR2 SYGVNS. This CDR3 has 14 amino acids. Trimming removed 4 bases from V and 5 bases from J, with 14 bases in between. The CDR3 DNA sequence: TGTGCCAGCAGTGCCACACAGGGTAGGGAGACCCAGTACTTC. Its translation: CASSATQGRETQYF.

The genes are TRBV5-1 and TRBJ2-1; 9 nucleotides match TRBD1. The germline gives CDR1 SGHRS, CDR2 YFSETQ. The CDR3 length is 15 residues. With 4 bases clipped from V and 4 bases from J, the junction kept 6 bases outside the gene matches. In DNA form, the CDR3 reads TGCGCCAGCAGCACAGGACAGGGGTGGTACAATGAGCAGTTCTTC. It codes for CASSTGQGWYNEQFF. The full variable domain, with the rest looked up from reference TRBV5-1 and TRBJ2-1, is KAGVTQTPRYLIKTRGQQVTLSCSPISGHRSVSWYQQTPGQGLQFLFEYFSETQRNKGNFPGRFSGRQFSNSRSEMNVSTLELGDSALYLCASSTGQGWYNEQFFGPGTRLTVL.